This T cell receptor beta chain was observed in a study of T cells in Graves' hyperthyroidism and ophthalmopathy. Study-level background: Peripheral blood draws took place at initial diagnosis, ahead of any treatment.

J lost 0 bases, V lost 2 bases, and 3 bases had no gene match. The CDR3 sequence is 15 residues long. Germline V gives CDR1 SGHVS, CDR2 FQNEAQ. RNA transcripts served as the template for amplifying TCR beta CDR3 regions. Researchers ran a first-round RT-PCR on the TCR CDR3 using the HTBI primer set. TCRdb analysed the multiplex PCR reads with MiXCR anew, one entry per CDR3 protein. The sample yields about 350,000 distinct CDR3 sequences, roughly 15% seen once. Reasons for excluding patients were uncontrolled infection, other autoimmune disease, pregnancy or lactation. The sample comprised blood. The sequence derives from a woman aged 25 to 39 with Graves' hyperthyroidism that later progressed to Graves' ophthalmopathy. The chain recombines TRBV7-8 with TRBJ1-1; the match to TRBD1 covers 7 bases. CDR3 amino acids: CASSLRGRMNTEAFF. Here the CDR3 DNA reads TGTGCCAGCAGCTTAAGGGGGCGCATGAACACTGAAGCTTTCTTT.